This T cell receptor (beta chain) originates from a study of T-cell reconstitution after alpha-beta-depleted transplantation in children. Overall study findings and caveats: Some patients owed their high day-60 TCRbeta diversity to surviving recipient T cells and thymic progenitors. T-cell counts and diversity were attributed mostly to newly produced T cells one year after transplant.

The germline CDR1 and CDR2 sequences are MNHEY and SVGAGI. This CDR3 contains 16 residues. Germline trimming cut 4 bases from V and 9 bases from J; bases unmatched to any gene: 15. This clonotype was recorded many times. No antigen is known for it. As it was prepared, the TCRbeta library received unique molecular identifiers. MiXCR, applied by TCRdb to the PCR reads, yields one record per CDR3 protein. The sample has some 440,000 distinct CDR3 sequences; 15% to 20% are singletons. The sequenced sample was PBMCs, mostly from graft donor cells, obtained 360 days after TCRalphabeta/CD19-depleted stem cell transplant. The genes are TRBV6-5 and TRBJ2-1, with 7 bases lining up with TRBD1. This clonotype originated in a boy less than two years old who had a stem cell transplant for Wiskott-Aldrich syndrome, so the T cells may come from the graft donor. The CDR3 sequence is CASSSTGRIFRIEQFF. The CDR3 coding sequence is TGTGCCAGCAGTTCGACAGGGAGAATCTTCCGAATTGAGCAGTTCTTC.